This T cell receptor beta chain appears in the sequencing data of a study of T cell repertoires in cytomegalovirus infection. This clonotype was seen many times. Its antigen is as yet unknown. TCRdb reanalysed the reads using MiXCR and keeps one entry per CDR3 protein. The sample consists of around 750,000 distinct CDR3 sequences, approximately 29% of them appearing once. The CDR3 is 15 residues long. V was trimmed by 3 bases and J by 1 base, leaving 13 bases between them. Per the germline V gene, CDR1 is SEHNR and CDR2 is FQNEAQ (reference sequence). The chain uses TRBV7-9 and TRBJ2-7, with D maybe TRBD1 (6 bases). This sample comprised cultured CD8+ T cells from PBMCs, obtained from culture after CMV antigen stimulation. This clonotype originated in a human donor in good health (CMV status not recorded). Some clones in this sample may be carry-over from other donors' samples. The CDR3 region has the DNA TGTGCCAGCAGCTTGCGCTGGGGGCCATCCTACGAGCAGTACTTC. Its protein is CASSLRWGPSYEQYF.